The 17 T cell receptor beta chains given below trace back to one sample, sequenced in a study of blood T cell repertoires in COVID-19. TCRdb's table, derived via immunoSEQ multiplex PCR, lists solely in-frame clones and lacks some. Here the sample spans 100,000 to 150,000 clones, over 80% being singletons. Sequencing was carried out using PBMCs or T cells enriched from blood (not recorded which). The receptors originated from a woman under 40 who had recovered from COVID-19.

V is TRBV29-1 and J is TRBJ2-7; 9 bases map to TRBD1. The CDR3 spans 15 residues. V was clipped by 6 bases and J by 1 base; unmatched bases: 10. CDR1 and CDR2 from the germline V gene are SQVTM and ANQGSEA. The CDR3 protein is CSVVPDRGSSYEQYF. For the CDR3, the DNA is TGCAGCGTGGTACCCGACAGGGGGTCATCCTACGAGCAGTACTTC.

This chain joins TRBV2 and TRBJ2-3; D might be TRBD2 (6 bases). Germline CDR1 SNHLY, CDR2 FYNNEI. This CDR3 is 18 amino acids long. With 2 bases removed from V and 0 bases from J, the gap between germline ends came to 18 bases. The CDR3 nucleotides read TGTGCCAGCAGTGAAAATTGGGGACTGATAACTAGCACAGATACGCAGTATTTT. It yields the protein CASSENWGLITSTDTQYF.

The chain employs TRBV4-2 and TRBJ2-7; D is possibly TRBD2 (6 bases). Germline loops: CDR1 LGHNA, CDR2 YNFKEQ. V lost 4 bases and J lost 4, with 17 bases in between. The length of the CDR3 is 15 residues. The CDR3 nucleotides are TGTGCCAGCAGCCCTGATGGTTCCCGGGGGTACGAGCAGTACTTC. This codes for CASSPDGSRGYEQYF.

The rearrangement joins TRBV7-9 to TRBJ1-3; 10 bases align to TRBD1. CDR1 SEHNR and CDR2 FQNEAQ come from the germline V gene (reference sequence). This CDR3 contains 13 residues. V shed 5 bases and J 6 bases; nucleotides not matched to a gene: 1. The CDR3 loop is CASSRQGANTIYF. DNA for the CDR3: TGTGCCAGCAGCCGACAGGGGGCAAACACCATATATTTT.

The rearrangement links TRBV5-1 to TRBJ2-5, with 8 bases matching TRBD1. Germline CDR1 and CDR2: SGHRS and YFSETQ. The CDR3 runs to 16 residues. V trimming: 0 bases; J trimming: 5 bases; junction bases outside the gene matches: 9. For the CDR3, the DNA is TGCGCCAGCAGCTTGGATTGGACAGGGCCGGGGGAGACCCAGTACTTC. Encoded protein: CASSLDWTGPGETQYF.

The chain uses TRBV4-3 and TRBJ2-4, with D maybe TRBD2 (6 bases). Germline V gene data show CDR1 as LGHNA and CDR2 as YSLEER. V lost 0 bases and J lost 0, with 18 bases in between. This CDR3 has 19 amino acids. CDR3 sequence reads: CASSQDPGGGSLAKNIQYF. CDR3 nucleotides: TGCGCCAGCAGCCAAGACCCTGGGGGAGGCAGCCTAGCCAAAAACATTCAGTACTTC.

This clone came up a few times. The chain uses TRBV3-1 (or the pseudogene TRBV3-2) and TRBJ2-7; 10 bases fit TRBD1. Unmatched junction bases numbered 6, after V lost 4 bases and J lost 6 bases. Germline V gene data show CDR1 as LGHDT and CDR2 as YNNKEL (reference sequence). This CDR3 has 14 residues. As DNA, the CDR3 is TGTGCCAGCAGCCGGGACAGGGGTTCAGCCGAGCAGTACTTC. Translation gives CASSRDRGSAEQYF.

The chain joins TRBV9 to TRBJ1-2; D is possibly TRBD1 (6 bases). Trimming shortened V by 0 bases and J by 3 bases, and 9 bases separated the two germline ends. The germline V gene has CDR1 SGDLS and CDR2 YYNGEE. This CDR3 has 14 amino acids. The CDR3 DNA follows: TGTGCCAGCAGCGTAGGGGGGCGCGACTATGGCTACACCTTC. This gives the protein CASSVGGRDYGYTF.

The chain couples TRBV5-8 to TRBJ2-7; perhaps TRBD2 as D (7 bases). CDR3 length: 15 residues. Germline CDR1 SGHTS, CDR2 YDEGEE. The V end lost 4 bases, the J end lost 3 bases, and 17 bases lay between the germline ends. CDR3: CASSRGAALGYEQYF. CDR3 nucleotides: TGTGCCAGCAGCCGGGGGGCGGCACTGGGCTACGAGCAGTACTTC.

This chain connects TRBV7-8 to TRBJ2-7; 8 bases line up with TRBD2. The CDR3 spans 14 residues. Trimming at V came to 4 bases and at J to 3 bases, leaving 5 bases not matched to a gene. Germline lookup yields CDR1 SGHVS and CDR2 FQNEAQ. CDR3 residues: CASSYGLALYEQYF. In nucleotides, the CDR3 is TGTGCCAGCAGCTACGGACTAGCCCTCTACGAGCAGTACTTC.

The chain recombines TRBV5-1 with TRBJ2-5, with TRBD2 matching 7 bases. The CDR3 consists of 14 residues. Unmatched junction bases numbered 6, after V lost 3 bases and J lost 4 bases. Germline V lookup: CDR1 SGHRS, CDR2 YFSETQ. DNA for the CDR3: TGCGCCAGCAGCTCCGGCGGGAGAGGAGAGACCCAGTACTTC. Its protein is CASSSGGRGETQYF.

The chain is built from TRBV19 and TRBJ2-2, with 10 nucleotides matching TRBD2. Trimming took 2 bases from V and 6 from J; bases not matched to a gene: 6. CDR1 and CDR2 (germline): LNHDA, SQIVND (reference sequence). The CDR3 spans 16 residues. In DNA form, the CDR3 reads TGTGCCAGTAGTATATCTAGCGGGAGTATGGCCGGGGAGCTGTTTTTT. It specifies CASSISSGSMAGELFF.

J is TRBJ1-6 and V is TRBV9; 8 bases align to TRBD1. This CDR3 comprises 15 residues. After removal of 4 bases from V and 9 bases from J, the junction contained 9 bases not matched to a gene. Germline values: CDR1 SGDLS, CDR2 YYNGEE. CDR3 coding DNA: TGTGCCAGCAGCCCCGGTGACAGGGGTAGTTCACCCCTCCACTTT. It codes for CASSPGDRGSSPLHF.

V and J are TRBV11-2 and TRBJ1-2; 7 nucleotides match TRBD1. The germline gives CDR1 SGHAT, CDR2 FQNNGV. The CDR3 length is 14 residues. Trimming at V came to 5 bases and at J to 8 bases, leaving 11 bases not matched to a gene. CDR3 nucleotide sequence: TGTGCCAGCAGCATCAGACAGGGTACGGGAGGCTACACCTTC. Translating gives CASSIRQGTGGYTF.

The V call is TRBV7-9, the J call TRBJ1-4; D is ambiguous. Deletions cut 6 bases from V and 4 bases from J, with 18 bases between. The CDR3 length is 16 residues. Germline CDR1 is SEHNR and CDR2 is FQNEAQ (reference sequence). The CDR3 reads CASRPSIWANNEKLFF. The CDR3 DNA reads TGTGCCAGCAGGCCTTCGATTTGGGCGAATAATGAAAAACTGTTTTTT.

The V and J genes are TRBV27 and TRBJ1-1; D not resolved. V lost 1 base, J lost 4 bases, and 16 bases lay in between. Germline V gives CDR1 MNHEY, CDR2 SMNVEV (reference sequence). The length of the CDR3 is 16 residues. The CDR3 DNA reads TGTGCCAGCAGTTTATGGTTAGGAGCCAGACTCACTGAAGCTTTCTTT. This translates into CASSLWLGARLTEAFF.

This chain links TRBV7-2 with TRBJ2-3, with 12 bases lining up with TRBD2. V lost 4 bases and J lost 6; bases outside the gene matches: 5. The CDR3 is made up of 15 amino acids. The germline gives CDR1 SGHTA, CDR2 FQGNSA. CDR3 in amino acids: CASSSTSGRPDTQYF. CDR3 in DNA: TGTGCCAGCAGCTCCACTAGCGGGAGGCCCGATACGCAGTATTTT. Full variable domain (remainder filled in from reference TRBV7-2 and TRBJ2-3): GAGVSQSPSNKVTEKGKDVELRCDPISGHTALYWYRQSLGQGLEFLIYFQGNSAPDKSGLPSDRFSAERTGGSVSTLTIQRTQQEDSAVYLCASSSTSGRPDTQYFGPGTRLTVL.